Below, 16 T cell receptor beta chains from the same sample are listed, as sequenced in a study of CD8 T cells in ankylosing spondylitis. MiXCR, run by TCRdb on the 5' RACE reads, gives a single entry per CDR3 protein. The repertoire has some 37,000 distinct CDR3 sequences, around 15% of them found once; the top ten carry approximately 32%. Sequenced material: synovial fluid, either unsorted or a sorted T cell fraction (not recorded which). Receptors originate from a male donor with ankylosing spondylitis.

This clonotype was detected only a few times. The DNA of the CDR3 is TGTGCCAGCACCCAAGGGCAGGGTTTTGGGGAGACCCAGTACTTC. It encodes CASTQGQGFGETQYF. The chain couples TRBV12-3 or TRBV12-4 to TRBJ2-5; the D gene is possibly TRBD1 (5 bases). V was shortened by 7 bases and J by 5 bases, with 20 bases between the two germline ends. The CDR3 runs to 15 residues.

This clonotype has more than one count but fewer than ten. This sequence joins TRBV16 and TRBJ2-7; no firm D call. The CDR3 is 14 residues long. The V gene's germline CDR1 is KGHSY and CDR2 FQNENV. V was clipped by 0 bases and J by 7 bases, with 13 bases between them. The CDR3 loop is CASSQSIDPGEQYF. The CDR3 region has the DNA TGTGCCAGCAGCCAATCGATCGACCCTGGGGAGCAGTACTTC. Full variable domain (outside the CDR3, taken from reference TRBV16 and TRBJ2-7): GEEVAQTPKHLVRGEGQKAKLYCAPIKGHSYVFWYQQVLKNEFKFLISFQNENVFDETGMPKERFSAKCLPNSPCSLEIQATKLEDSAVYFCASSQSIDPGEQYFGPGTRLTVT.

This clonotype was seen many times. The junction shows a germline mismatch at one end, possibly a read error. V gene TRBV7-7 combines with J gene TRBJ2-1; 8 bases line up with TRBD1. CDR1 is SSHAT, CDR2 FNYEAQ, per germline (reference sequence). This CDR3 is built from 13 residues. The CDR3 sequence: CASSLNRGNEQFF. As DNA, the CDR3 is TGTGCTAGCAGCTTAAACAGGGGGAATGAGCAGTTCTTC.

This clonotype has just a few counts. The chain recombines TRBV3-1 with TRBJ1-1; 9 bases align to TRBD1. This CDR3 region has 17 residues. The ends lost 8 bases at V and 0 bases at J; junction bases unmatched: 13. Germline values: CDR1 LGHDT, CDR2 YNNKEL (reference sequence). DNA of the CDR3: TGTGCCAGCTCCAAACCCGGGACAGGGAGCATGAACACTGAAGCTTTCTTT. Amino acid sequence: CASSKPGTGSMNTEAFF.

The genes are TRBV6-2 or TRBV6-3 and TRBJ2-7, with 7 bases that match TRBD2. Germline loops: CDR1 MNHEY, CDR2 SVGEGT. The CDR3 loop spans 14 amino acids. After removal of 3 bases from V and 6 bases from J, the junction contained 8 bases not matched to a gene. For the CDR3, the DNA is TGTGCCAGCAGTTATATCTCAGCGGGATCCGAGCAGTACTTC. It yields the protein CASSYISAGSEQYF.

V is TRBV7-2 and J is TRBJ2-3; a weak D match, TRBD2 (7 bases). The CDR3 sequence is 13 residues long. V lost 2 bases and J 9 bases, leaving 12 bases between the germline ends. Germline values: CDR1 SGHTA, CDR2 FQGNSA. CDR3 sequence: CASSLIWGGTQYF. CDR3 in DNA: TGTGCCAGCAGCTTAATATGGGGGGGCACGCAGTATTTT. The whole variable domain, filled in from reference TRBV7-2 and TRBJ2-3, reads GAGVSQSPSNKVTEKGKDVELRCDPISGHTALYWYRQSLGQGLEFLIYFQGNSAPDKSGLPSDRFSAERTGGSVSTLTIQRTQQEDSAVYLCASSLIWGGTQYFGPGTRLTVL.

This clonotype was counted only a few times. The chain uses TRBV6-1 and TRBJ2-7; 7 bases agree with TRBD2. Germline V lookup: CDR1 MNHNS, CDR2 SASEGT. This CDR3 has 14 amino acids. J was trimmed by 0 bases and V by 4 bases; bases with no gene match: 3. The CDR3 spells CASSGGGDSYEQYF. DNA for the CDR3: TGTGCCAGCAGTGGGGGGGGGGACTCCTACGAGCAGTACTTC.

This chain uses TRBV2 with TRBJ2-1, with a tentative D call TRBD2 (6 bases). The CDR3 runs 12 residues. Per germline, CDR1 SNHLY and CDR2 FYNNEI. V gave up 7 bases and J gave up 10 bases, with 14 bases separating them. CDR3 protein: CASIGSGPEQFF. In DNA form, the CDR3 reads TGTGCCAGCATCGGGAGTGGTCCCGAGCAGTTCTTC.

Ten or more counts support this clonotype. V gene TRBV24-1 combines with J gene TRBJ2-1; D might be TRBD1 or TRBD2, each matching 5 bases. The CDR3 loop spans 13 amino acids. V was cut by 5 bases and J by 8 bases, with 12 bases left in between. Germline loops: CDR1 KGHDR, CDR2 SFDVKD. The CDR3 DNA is TGTGCCACCAGTGGGGGGAGCGCTGATGAGCAGTTCTTC. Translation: CATSGGSADEQFF.

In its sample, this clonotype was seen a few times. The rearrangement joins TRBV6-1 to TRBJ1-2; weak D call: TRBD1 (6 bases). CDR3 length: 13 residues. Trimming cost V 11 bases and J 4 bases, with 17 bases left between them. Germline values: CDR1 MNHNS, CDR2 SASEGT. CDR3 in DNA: TGTGCCGGTACAGGGATGGGGCCCTATGGCTACACCTTC. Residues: CAGTGMGPYGYTF.

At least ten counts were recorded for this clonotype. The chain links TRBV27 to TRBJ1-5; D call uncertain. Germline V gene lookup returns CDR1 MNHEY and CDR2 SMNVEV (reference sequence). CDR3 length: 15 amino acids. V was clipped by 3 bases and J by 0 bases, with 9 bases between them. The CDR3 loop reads CASSFTPYSNQPQHF. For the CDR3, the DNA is TGTGCCAGCAGTTTTACCCCCTATAGCAATCAGCCCCAGCATTTT.

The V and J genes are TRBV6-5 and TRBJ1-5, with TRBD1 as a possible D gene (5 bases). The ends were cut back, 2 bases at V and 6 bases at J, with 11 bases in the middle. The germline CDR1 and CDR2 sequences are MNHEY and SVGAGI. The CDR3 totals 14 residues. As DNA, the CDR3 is TGTGCCAGCAGTTACGAGACAGTCGGTCAGCCCCAGCATTTT. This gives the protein CASSYETVGQPQHF.

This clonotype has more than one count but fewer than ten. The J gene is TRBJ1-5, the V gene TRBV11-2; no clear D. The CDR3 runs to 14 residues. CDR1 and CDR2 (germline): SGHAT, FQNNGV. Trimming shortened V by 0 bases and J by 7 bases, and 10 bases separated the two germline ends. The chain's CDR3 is CASSLERPGQPQHF. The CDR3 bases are TGTGCCAGCAGCTTAGAACGACCGGGCCAGCCCCAGCATTTT. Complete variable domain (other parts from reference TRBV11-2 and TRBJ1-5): EAGVAQSPRYKIIEKRQSVAFWCNPISGHATLYWYQQILGQGPKLLIQFQNNGVVDDSQLPKDRFSAERLKGVDSTLKIQPAKLEDSAVYLCASSLERPGQPQHFGDGTRLSIL.

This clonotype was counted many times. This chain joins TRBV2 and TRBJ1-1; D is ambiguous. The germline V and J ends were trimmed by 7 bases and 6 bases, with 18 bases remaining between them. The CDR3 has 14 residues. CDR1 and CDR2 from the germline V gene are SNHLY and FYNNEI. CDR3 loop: CASKNSVSRPEAFF. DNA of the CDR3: TGTGCCAGCAAGAATTCCGTCAGCCGGCCTGAAGCTTTCTTT.

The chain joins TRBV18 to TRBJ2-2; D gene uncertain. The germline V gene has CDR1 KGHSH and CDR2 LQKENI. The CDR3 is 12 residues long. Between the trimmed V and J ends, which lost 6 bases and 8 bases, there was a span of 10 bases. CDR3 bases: TGTGCCAGCTCGGGCTTGGAAGGGGAGCTGTTTTTT. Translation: CASSGLEGELFF.

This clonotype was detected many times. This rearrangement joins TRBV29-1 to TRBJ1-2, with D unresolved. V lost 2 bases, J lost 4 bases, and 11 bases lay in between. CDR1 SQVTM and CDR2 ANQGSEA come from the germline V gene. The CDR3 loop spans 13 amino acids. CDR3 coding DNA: TGCAGCGTTGAAAGCGGAGGCCCCTATGGCTACACCTTC. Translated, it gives CSVESGGPYGYTF. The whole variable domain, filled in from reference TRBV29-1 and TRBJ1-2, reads SAVISQKPSRDICQRGTSLTIQCQVDSQVTMMFWYRQQPGQSLTLIATANQGSEATYESGFVIDKFPISRPNLTFSTLTVSNMSPEDSSIYLCSVESGGPYGYTFGSGTRLTVV.